This TCR beta chain was observed in a study of blood T cell repertoires in COVID-19. Across the whole study: Samples came from the United States, Italy and Spain, spanning acute and convalescent COVID-19. T cells, B-cell-depleted T cells, or PBMCs supplied cDNA or gDNA.

As processed by the authors: Quantification of nucleated cells was approximated via reference gene primer amplification. The protocol was immunoSEQ multiplex PCR, while the TCRdb copy is restricted to in-frame clones and leaves out a portion. That table gives V, J and clone size, and the DNA gave D and trimming. The sample shows some 110,000 clones, around four fifths of them seen only once. CDR3 size: 14 residues. V shed 3 bases, J shed 5 bases, and the junction held 3 bases outside the gene matches. CDR1 KGHSH and CDR2 LQKENI come from the germline V gene. The chain links TRBV18 to TRBJ2-5; 10 bases are a match to TRBD2. The origin of this receptor is a man between 60 and 70 years old with acute or convalescent COVID-19. The sequencing input was peripheral blood. The CDR3 DNA is TGTGCCAGCTCACCGACGACTAGCGGGGAGACCCAGTACTTC. This gives the protein CASSPTTSGETQYF.